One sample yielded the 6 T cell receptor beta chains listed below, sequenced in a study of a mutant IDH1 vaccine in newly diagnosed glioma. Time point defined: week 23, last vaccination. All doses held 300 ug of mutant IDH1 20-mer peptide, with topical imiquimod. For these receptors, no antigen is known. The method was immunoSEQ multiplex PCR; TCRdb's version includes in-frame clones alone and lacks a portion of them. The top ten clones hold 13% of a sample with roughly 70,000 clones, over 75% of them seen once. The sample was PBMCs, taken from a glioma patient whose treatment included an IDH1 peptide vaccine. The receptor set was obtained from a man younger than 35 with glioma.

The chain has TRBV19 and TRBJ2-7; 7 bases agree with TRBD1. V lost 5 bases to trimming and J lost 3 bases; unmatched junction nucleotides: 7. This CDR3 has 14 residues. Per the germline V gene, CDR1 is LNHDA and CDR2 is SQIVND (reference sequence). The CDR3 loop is CASSPGTVDYEQYF. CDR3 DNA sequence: TGTGCCAGTAGTCCGGGGACAGTAGACTACGAGCAGTACTTC.

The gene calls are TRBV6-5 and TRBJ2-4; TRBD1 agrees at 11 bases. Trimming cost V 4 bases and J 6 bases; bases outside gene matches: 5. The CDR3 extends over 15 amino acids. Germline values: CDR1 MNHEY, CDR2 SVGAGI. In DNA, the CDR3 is TGTGCCAGCAGTTCCTCCGGGACAGGGGGAAACATTCAGTACTTC. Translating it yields CASSSSGTGGNIQYF.

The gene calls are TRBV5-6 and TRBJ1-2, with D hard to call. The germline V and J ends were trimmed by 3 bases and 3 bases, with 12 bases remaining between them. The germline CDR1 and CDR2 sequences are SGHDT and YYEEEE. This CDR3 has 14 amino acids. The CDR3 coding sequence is TGTGCCAGCAGCTACGGCCCGGCAGACTATGGCTACACCTTC. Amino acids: CASSYGPADYGYTF. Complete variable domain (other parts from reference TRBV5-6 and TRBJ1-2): DAGVTQSPTHLIKTRGQQVTLRCSPKSGHDTVSWYQQALGQGPQFIFQYYEEEERQRGNFPDRFSGHQFPNYSSELNVNALLLGDSALYLCASSYGPADYGYTFGSGTRLTVV.

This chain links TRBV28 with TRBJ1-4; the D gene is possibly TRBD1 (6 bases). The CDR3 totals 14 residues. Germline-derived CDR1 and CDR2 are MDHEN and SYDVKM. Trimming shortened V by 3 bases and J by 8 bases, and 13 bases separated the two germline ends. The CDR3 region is CASSLGGSGEKLFF. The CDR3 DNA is TGTGCCAGCAGTTTGGGGGGCTCTGGAGAAAAACTGTTTTTT.

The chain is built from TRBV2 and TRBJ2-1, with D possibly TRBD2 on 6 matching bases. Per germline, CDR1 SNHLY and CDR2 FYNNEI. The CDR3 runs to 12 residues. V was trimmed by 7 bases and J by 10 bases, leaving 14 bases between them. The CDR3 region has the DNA TGTGCCAGCACTGAGGGAGGCCTAGAGCAGTTCTTC. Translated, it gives CASTEGGLEQFF.

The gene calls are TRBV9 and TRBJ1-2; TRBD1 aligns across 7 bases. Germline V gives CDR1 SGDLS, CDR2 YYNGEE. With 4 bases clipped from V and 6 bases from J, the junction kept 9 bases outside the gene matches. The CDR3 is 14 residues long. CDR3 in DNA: TGTGCCAGCAGCCCACAGACAGGGATGGATGGCTACACCTTC. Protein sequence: CASSPQTGMDGYTF.